This TCR beta chain is from a study of shared clonotypes between healthy human individuals. Study-wide background: CD8 memory received one plate per donor, CD8 naive two, CD4 memory three and CD4 naive three.

Regarding the study as a whole: With a few donors compared, roughly 4.9% of naive CD4 clonotypes were shared.

Several immunoSEQ plates received, in even portions, the genomic DNA of each subset. Using immunoSEQ multiplex PCR, the repertoire was profiled, and TCRdb retains in-frame clones only, with some absent. Here the sample spans about 610,000 clones, more than 95% being singletons. As concerns this clone: What it binds is not known.

The healthy adult donors were HIV-negative and reported no recent acute infections or vaccinations. CDR3 length: 16 amino acids. Germline CDR1 LGHNT, CDR2 FRNRAP. The junction had 10 bases not matched to a gene; V was cut back by 6 bases and J by 3 bases. The chain has TRBV12-5 and TRBJ2-3, with 9 bases that match TRBD2. The receptor's source is a woman aged 25-40 years in good health. Sequenced: naive CD4+ T cells sorted from blood. Specified subset: CD45RA+ positively selected. The CDR3 nucleotides are TGTGCTAGTGGCCCGGGAGGACTAGCGAAGACAGATACGCAGTATTTT. Its translation: CASGPGGLAKTDTQYF.